These T cell receptor beta chains were read from a single sample in a study of cytomegalovirus exposure and HLA in healthy donors. Clones were sequenced by immunoSEQ multiplex PCR, and TCRdb holds only the in-frame ones, with some missing. The table lists some 45,000 clones, 87% of them singletons. The specimen sequenced was PBMCs. The source of these receptors is a middle-aged woman in good health and CMV-seropositive. CDR3s include the opening cysteine and the closing phenylalanine or tryptophan. Each record gives: D gene, clone size, J gene, V gene, CDR3 protein, CDR3 DNA. The D gene is left open where the match is weak. Rows give clone size only sometimes, using once, few, many, or a class for an expanded clone.

>NA|once|TRBJ2-7|TRBV5-8
CASNRPDYEQYF
TGTGCCAGCAACCGCCCAGACTACGAGCAGTACTTC
>NA|NA|TRBJ1-2|TRBV28
CASTLGGSGYTF
TGTGCCAGCACCCTCGGGGGGTCCGGCTACACCTTC
>TRBD1|few|TRBJ1-1|TRBV9
CASSVGQGDTEAFF
TGTGCCAGCAGCGTGGGACAGGGGGACACTGAAGCTTTCTTT
>TRBD2|NA|TRBJ2-1|TRBV28
CASGRVSYNEQFF
TGTGCCAGCGGGAGGGTTTCCTACAATGAGCAGTTCTTC
>NA|NA|TRBJ1-5|TRBV7-6
CASSLGGLGQPQHF
TGTGCCAGCAGCTTGGGGGGGCTGGGGCAGCCCCAGCATTTT
>TRBD2|NA|TRBJ2-7|TRBV28
CASKVLLAGGTYEQYF
TGTGCCAGCAAAGTACTTCTAGCGGGAGGAACCTACGAGCAGTACTTC
>NA|NA|TRBJ1-6|TRBV2
CASSAQGSSSPLHF
TGTGCCAGCAGTGCACAGGGTAGCAGCTCACCCCTCCACTTT
>NA|NA|TRBJ1-1|TRBV5-4
CASTPGLSMNTEAFF
TGTGCCAGCACCCCGGGACTCTCCATGAACACTGAAGCTTTCTTT
>TRBD2|NA|TRBJ2-1|TRBV28
CASSLVTSGGNEQFF
TGTGCCAGCAGTCTGGTGACTAGCGGGGGTAATGAGCAGTTCTTC
>NA|NA|TRBJ1-2|TRBV6-5
CASSEAPGLGYTF
TGTGCCAGCAGTGAAGCCCCGGGTCTCGGCTACACCTTC
>TRBD1|NA|TRBJ1-2|TRBV5-6
CASSRRDSFFYGYTF
TGTGCCAGCAGCCGACGGGACAGTTTCTTCTATGGCTACACCTTC